This TCR beta chain was obtained from a study of T cells in Graves' hyperthyroidism and ophthalmopathy. Background on the study: Peripheral blood samples were taken at initial diagnosis, prior to any treatment.

Authors of the study amplified TCR beta CDR3 regions from RNA transcripts. The TCR CDR3 first-round RT-PCR relied on the HTBI primer set. TCRdb re-called the multiplex PCR reads with MiXCR, one entry per CDR3 protein. Of about 350,000 distinct CDR3 sequences listed, approximately 14% are singletons. Investigators excluded patients with uncontrolled infection, other autoimmune disease, pregnancy or lactation. Diagnostic decisions used clinical symptoms, serum thyroxine and TRAb, thyroid ultrasound and orbital computed tomography. Fresh peripheral blood, 10 ml, was the source of the PBMCs. Between the trimmed V and J ends, which lost 6 bases and 5 bases, there was a span of 13 bases. The CDR3 has 13 amino acids.

The V call is TRBV12-3 or TRBV12-4, the J call TRBJ2-5, with D unclear. The sample comprised blood. The sequence derives from a woman younger than 45 with Graves' hyperthyroidism. CDR3 bases: TGTGCCAGCAGCGACACGCAGACGGAGACCCAGTACTTC. Translation: CASSDTQTETQYF.